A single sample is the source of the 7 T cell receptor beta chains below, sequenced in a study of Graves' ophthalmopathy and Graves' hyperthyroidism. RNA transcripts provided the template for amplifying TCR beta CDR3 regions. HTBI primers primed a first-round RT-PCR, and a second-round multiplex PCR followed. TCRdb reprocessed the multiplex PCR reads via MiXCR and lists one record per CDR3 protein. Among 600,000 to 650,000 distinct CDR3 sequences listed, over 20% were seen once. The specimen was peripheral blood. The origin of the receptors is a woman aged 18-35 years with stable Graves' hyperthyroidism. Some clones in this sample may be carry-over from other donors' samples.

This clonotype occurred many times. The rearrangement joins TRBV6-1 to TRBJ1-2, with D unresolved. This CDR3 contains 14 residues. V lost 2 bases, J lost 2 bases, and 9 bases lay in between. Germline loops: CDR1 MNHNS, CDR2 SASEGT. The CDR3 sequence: CASSELIANYGYTF. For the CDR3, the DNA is TGTGCCAGCAGTGAATTGATAGCCAACTATGGCTACACCTTC.

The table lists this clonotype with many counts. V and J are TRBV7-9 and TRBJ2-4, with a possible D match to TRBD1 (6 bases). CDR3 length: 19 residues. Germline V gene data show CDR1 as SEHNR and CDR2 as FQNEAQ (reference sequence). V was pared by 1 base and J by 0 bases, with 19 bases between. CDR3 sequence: CASSLVGGRGQLAKNIQYF. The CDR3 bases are TGTGCCAGCAGCTTAGTTGGGGGTCGGGGACAACTAGCCAAAAACATTCAGTACTTC.

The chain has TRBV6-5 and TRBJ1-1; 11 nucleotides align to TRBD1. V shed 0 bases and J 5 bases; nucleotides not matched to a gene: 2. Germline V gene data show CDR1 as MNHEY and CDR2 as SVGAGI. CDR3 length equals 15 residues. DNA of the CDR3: TGTGCCAGCAGTTACTCGGGACAGGGGGAGACTGAAGCTTTCTTT. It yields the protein CASSYSGQGETEAFF.

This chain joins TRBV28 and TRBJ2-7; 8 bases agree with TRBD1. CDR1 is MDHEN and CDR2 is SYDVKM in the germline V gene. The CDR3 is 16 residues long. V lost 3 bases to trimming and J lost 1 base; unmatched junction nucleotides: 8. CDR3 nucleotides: TGTGCCAGCAGTTTTACCAGGGGGCGCAATTCCTACGAGCAGTACTTC. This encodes CASSFTRGRNSYEQYF.

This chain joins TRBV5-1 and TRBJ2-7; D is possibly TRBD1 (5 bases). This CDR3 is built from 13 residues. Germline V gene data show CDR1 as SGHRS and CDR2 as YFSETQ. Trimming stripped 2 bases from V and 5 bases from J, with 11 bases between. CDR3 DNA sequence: TGCGCCAGCAGCTTCGCAGGGAACCACGAGCAGTACTTC. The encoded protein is CASSFAGNHEQYF.

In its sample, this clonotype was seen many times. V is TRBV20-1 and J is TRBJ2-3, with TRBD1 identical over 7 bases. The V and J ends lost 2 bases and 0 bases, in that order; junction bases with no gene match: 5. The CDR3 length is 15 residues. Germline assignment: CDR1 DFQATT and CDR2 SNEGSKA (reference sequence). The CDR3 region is CSARSPGQSTDTQYF. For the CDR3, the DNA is TGCAGTGCTAGATCGCCGGGACAGAGCACAGATACGCAGTATTTT.

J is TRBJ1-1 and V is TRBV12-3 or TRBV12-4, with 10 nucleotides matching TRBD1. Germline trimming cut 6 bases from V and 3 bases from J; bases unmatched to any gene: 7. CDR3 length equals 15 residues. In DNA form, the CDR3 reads TGTGCCAGCAGCGGTTTGGGGACAGGGGACACTGAAGCTTTCTTT. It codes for CASSGLGTGDTEAFF.